This TCR beta chain was retrieved from a study of CD8 T cells in Susac syndrome. On the study more broadly: Clinical remission applied to fewer than ten sequenced Susac syndrome patients, and more than five had active disease.

Blood CD8+ and CD4+ T cells underwent high-throughput TCR beta sequencing. This CDR3 is 14 amino acids long. Germline V lookup: CDR1 SEHNR, CDR2 FQNEAQ (reference sequence). The ends were cut back, 4 bases at V and 2 bases at J, with 8 bases in the middle. RNA in amounts of about 0.45 to 1 ug was reverse transcribed with random hexamers. Each CDR3 protein gets one entry after TCRdb re-called the immunoSEQ multiplex PCR reads with MiXCR. The data hold more than 150,000 distinct CDR3 sequences, with approximately 94% observed a single time. The sequencing input was CD4+ T cells from PBMCs. The rearrangement links TRBV7-9 to TRBJ2-2; D remains unclear. This sequence was found in a human donor with Susac syndrome. The CDR3 spells CASSSSSNTGELFF. Here the CDR3 DNA reads TGTGCCAGCAGCTCCTCCAGTAACACCGGGGAGCTGTTTTTT.